The 2 T cell receptor beta chains given below trace back to one sample, sequenced in a study of T cells after yellow fever vaccination. MiXCR, run by TCRdb on the 5' RACE reads, gives a single entry per CDR3 protein. The sample records some 400,000 distinct CDR3 sequences, 18% being singletons. Sequencing was performed on PBMCs, taken before the yellow fever booster vaccination. The receptors were sampled from a man in his late teens or twenties who received the YFV17D yellow fever vaccine.

This chain joins TRBV3-1 and TRBJ1-2; the D is unclear. This CDR3 is built from 14 residues. Trimming took off 4 bases at V and 4 bases at J, with 13 bases between the two ends. Germline V CDR1 and CDR2: LGHDT, YNNKEL (reference sequence). The chain's CDR3 is CASSPAGSPYGYTF. CDR3 DNA sequence: TGTGCCAGCAGCCCCGCTGGGAGCCCCTATGGCTACACCTTC. Together with reference TRBV3-1 and TRBJ1-2, the CDR3 gives the full variable domain: DTAVSQTPKYLVTQMGNDKSIKCEQNLGHDTMYWYKQDSKKFLKIMFSYNNKELIINETVPNRFSPKSPDKAHLNLHINSLELGDSAVYFCASSPAGSPYGYTFGSGTRLTVV.

This clonotype was seen only a few times. The V gene is TRBV7-9, the J gene TRBJ1-1; maybe TRBD1 (5 bases). Trimming cost V 3 bases and J 0 bases, with 14 bases left between them. The CDR3 has 16 residues. CDR1 is SEHNR, CDR2 FQNEAQ, per germline (reference sequence). The CDR3 DNA sequence: TGTGCCAGCAGCTTTTTCGTAGACAGCCTGAACACTGAAGCTTTCTTT. The encoded protein is CASSFFVDSLNTEAFF.